Below, 2 T cell receptor beta chains from the same sample are listed, as sequenced in a study of OX40 agonist ivuxolimab in advanced cancers. The table came from immunoSEQ multiplex PCR; TCRdb's copy has only in-frame clones and leaves some out. Among some 86,000 clones, approximately 85% were seen once, and the ten largest hold more than 3.5%. Specimen: CD4+ or CD8+ T cells sorted from blood, collected in a trial of the OX40 agonist ivuxolimab. All receptors come from an adult with an advanced solid tumor such as melanoma, head and neck, liver or kidney cancer.

The chain uses TRBV5-4 and TRBJ2-3; no clear D gene. Trimming removed 3 bases from V and 7 bases from J, with 9 bases in between. Germline V gene data show CDR1 as SGHNT and CDR2 as YYREEE (reference sequence). The CDR3 sequence is 12 residues long. The CDR3 loop reads CASSYHVNTQYF. The CDR3 nucleotides are TGTGCCAGCAGCTACCACGTTAATACGCAGTATTTT.

The CDR3 region has the DNA TGTGCCAGCAGTTTAAGCAGCCAAGAGACCCAGTACTTC. Protein product: CASSLSSQETQYF. J is TRBJ2-5 and V is TRBV28; D not resolved. CDR1 and CDR2 (germline): MDHEN, SYDVKM. The length of the CDR3 is 13 residues. V was clipped by 2 bases and J by 1 base, with 5 bases between them.